A single sample gave rise to the 4 T cell receptor beta chains below, sequenced in a study of blood T cell repertoires in COVID-19. Data came from immunoSEQ multiplex PCR; TCRdb stores just in-frame clones and leaves some out. Among approximately 170,000 clones listed, 88% were seen once. Sequencing input: peripheral blood. All receptors derive from a man in his fifties who had recovered from COVID-19.

The chain joins TRBV14 to TRBJ2-7; TRBD1 matches 12 bases. Germline CDR1 reads SGHDN; CDR2 reads FVKESK. V trimming: 4 bases; J trimming: 6 bases; junction bases outside the gene matches: 7. The CDR3 runs to 15 residues. As DNA, the CDR3 is TGTGCCAGCAGCCGATTCGGGACAGGGGGCGCCGAGCAGTACTTC. Protein product: CASSRFGTGGAEQYF.

This sequence joins TRBV6-2 or TRBV6-3 and TRBJ2-4; 7 bases line up with TRBD2. In germline, CDR1 is MNHEY, CDR2 SVGEGT. CDR3 length: 19 amino acids. V trimming: 1 base; J trimming: 0 bases; junction bases outside the gene matches: 12. The CDR3 here is CASSYWQRDVPLAKNIQYF. The CDR3 nucleotides are TGTGCCAGCAGTTACTGGCAGCGGGATGTACCCCTAGCCAAAAACATTCAGTACTTC.

The chain is built from TRBV6-2 or TRBV6-3 and TRBJ1-1, with a possible D match to TRBD1 (6 bases). Germline loops: CDR1 MNHEY, CDR2 SVGEGT. CDR3 length: 14 amino acids. Trimming stripped 5 bases from V and 6 bases from J, with 16 bases between. The CDR3 coding sequence is TGTGCCAGCAGTCGCGGACAGATGAGCGCTGAAGCTTTCTTT. Translated: CASSRGQMSAEAFF.

The chain joins TRBV28 to TRBJ2-2; TRBD1 matches 9 bases. The ends lost 5 bases at V and 6 bases at J; junction bases unmatched: 1. The germline CDR1 and CDR2 sequences are MDHEN and SYDVKM. The CDR3 length is 13 residues. The CDR3 region has the DNA TGTGCCAGCAGTGACAGGGGGTCCGGGGAGCTGTTTTTT. Translating gives CASSDRGSGELFF.